What follows are 32 T cell receptor beta chains derived from one specimen sequenced in a study of CD8 T cells in Susac syndrome. Reverse transcription of about 0.45 to 1 ug RNA used random hexamers. TCRdb re-derived calls from the immunoSEQ multiplex PCR reads in MiXCR, one entry per CDR3 protein. The profile shows some 300,000 distinct CDR3 sequences, about 89% of them singletons. The sequencing sample was made of CD8+ T cells from PBMCs. The origin of the receptors is a human donor with multiple sclerosis.

The V call is TRBV28, the J call TRBJ1-2; 7 bases line up with TRBD1. J was trimmed by 1 base and V by 2 bases; bases with no gene match: 10. The CDR3 consists of 17 residues. Germline lookup yields CDR1 MDHEN and CDR2 SYDVKM. As DNA, the CDR3 is TGTGCCAGCAGTTTAGGGGGGACAGCCCCAAATAACTATGGCTACACCTTC. Encoded protein: CASSLGGTAPNNYGYTF.

The rearrangement uses TRBV9 and TRBJ2-4; the D is unclear. Germline V lookup: CDR1 SGDLS, CDR2 YYNGEE. The ends were cut back, 4 bases at V and 5 bases at J, with 16 bases in the middle. The CDR3 covers 15 residues. CDR3: CASSPSGSRQNIQYF. The CDR3 DNA reads TGTGCCAGCAGCCCCTCAGGTAGCCGCCAAAACATTCAGTACTTC.

CDR3 in amino acids: CASSSASGGLYEQYF. DNA for the CDR3: TGTGCCAGCAGTTCGGCTAGCGGGGGCCTCTACGAGCAGTACTTC. The chain carries TRBV27 and TRBJ2-7; 10 nucleotides align to TRBD2. Trimming removed 4 bases from V and 3 bases from J; junction bases left unmatched: 6. This CDR3 is 15 amino acids long. Germline values: CDR1 MNHEY, CDR2 SMNVEV (reference sequence).

The CDR3 DNA follows: TGCGCCAGCAGCCAAGATATTCCAGGGGGGGAAGCTAACTATGGCTACACCTTC. Its protein is CASSQDIPGGEANYGYTF. The chain is built from TRBV4-3 and TRBJ1-2; 7 nucleotides match TRBD1. The CDR3 extends over 18 amino acids. Trimming took 0 bases from V and 0 from J; bases not matched to a gene: 10. The germline gives CDR1 LGHNA, CDR2 YSLEER.

This chain links TRBV7-8 with TRBJ2-1; tentatively, D is TRBD1 (5 bases). Trimming removed 1 base from V and 6 bases from J, with 10 bases in between. CDR1 and CDR2 from the germline V gene are SGHVS and FQNEAQ. The CDR3 runs 14 residues. CDR3 amino acids: CASSLGQSGNEQFF. The CDR3 bases are TGTGCCAGCAGCTTAGGACAGTCGGGCAATGAGCAGTTCTTC.

The chain combines TRBV7-9 with TRBJ1-1, with D possibly being TRBD1 (6 bases). The V gene's germline CDR1 is SEHNR and CDR2 FQNEAQ (reference sequence). This CDR3 spans 15 amino acids. Trimming cost V 3 bases and J 4 bases, with 15 bases left between them. The CDR3 loop is CASSFPSRGVTEAFF. The CDR3 DNA sequence: TGTGCCAGCAGCTTTCCGAGCAGGGGAGTCACTGAAGCTTTCTTT.

The chain joins TRBV15 to TRBJ2-7; possibly TRBD1 for D (6 bases). The CDR3 extends over 15 amino acids. CDR1 is LNHNV and CDR2 is YYDKDF in the germline V gene (reference sequence). Deletions cut 5 bases from V and 3 bases from J, with 17 bases between. The CDR3 DNA sequence: TGTGCCACCAGCCCCCGGCTGCAGGGGCTCTACGAGCAGTACTTC. Translation gives CATSPRLQGLYEQYF.

The chain joins TRBV13 to TRBJ2-7; TRBD1 matches at 9 bases. After removal of 4 bases from V and 5 bases from J, the junction contained 9 bases not matched to a gene. CDR1 PRHDT and CDR2 FYEKMQ come from the germline V gene (reference sequence). The CDR3 runs 15 residues. The CDR3 loop reads CASSSAGQGLDEQYF. Written as DNA, the CDR3 is TGTGCCAGCAGCTCGGCGGGACAGGGCCTGGACGAGCAGTACTTC.

The chain uses TRBV29-1 and TRBJ2-2; TRBD1 matches 8 bases. CDR3 length: 14 amino acids. The junction had 8 bases not matched to a gene; V was cut back by 7 bases and J by 4 bases. The germline CDR1 and CDR2 sequences are SQVTM and ANQGSEA. The CDR3 coding sequence is TGCAGCGCCGACAGGGGATGGAGCACCGGGGAGCTGTTTTTT. It specifies CSADRGWSTGELFF.

A single count supports this clonotype. This chain uses TRBV5-8 with TRBJ2-7, with D hard to call. Germline CDR1 reads SGHTS; CDR2 reads YDEGEE. Trimming took 4 bases from V and 2 from J, leaving 16 bases between them. The CDR3 contains 15 residues. CDR3: CASSTSLLLTYEQYF. For the CDR3, the DNA is TGTGCCAGCAGCACGTCCTTACTCCTCACCTACGAGCAGTACTTC. The full variable domain, completed using reference TRBV5-8 and TRBJ2-7, is EAGVTQSPTHLIKTRGQQATLRCSPISGHTSVYWYQQALGLGLQFLLWYDEGEERNRGNFPPRFSGRQFPNYSSELNVNALELEDSALYLCASSTSLLLTYEQYFGPGTRLTVT.

The chain carries TRBV6-6 and TRBJ2-7; D may be TRBD2 (6 bases). The germline V and J ends were trimmed by 2 bases and 2 bases, with 13 bases remaining between them. CDR1 MNHNY and CDR2 SVGAGI come from the germline V gene (reference sequence). The CDR3 covers 15 residues. Here the CDR3 reads CASSYGTPRTYEQYF. CDR3 nucleotides: TGTGCCAGCAGTTACGGGACTCCCAGGACCTACGAGCAGTACTTC.

The CDR3 loop reads CASSAGQATNEKLFF. CDR3 bases: TGTGCCAGCAGTGCAGGACAGGCAACTAATGAAAAACTGTTTTTT. The genes are TRBV14 and TRBJ1-4; 7 bases align to TRBD1. The junction had 4 bases not matched to a gene; V was cut back by 6 bases and J by 0 bases. The CDR3 has 15 amino acids. Germline-derived CDR1 and CDR2 are SGHDN and FVKESK. Looking up the rest from reference TRBV14 and TRBJ1-4 gives the full variable domain: EAGVTQFPSHSVIEKGQTVTLRCDPISGHDNLYWYRRVMGKEIKFLLHFVKESKQDESGMPNNRFLAERTGGTYSTLKVQPAELEDSGVYFCASSAGQATNEKLFFGSGTQLSVL.

This chain links TRBV27 with TRBJ1-5, with D maybe TRBD1 (5 bases). Looked up from germline, CDR1 is MNHEY and CDR2 is SMNVEV (reference sequence). This CDR3 has 18 residues. Trimming removed 2 bases from V and 1 base from J, with 18 bases in between. CDR3 sequence: CASSLTPPFGASNQPQHF. The DNA for the CDR3 is TGTGCCAGCAGTTTAACCCCCCCGTTTGGGGCAAGCAATCAGCCCCAGCATTTT.

V gene TRBV7-8 combines with J gene TRBJ2-7, with TRBD2 identical over 7 bases. The ends lost 5 bases at V and 3 bases at J; junction bases unmatched: 10. Germline loops: CDR1 SGHVS, CDR2 FQNEAQ. This CDR3 comprises 15 residues. The CDR3 is CASSPWPSGDYEQYF. The CDR3 DNA reads TGTGCCAGCAGCCCCTGGCCGAGCGGGGACTACGAGCAGTACTTC.

This clonotype was detected only once. The J gene is TRBJ2-1, the V gene TRBV27; 9 bases map to TRBD1. CDR1 and CDR2 (germline): MNHEY, SMNVEV (reference sequence). The CDR3 extends over 19 amino acids. V lost 5 bases to trimming and J lost 6 bases; unmatched junction nucleotides: 20. The CDR3 loop is CASSGLGQGGGPVGNEQFF. As DNA, the CDR3 is TGTGCCAGCAGTGGACTGGGACAGGGAGGAGGGCCTGTGGGCAATGAGCAGTTCTTC.

V gene TRBV27 combines with J gene TRBJ1-1; maybe TRBD1 (5 bases). CDR1 is MNHEY and CDR2 is SMNVEV in the germline V gene (reference sequence). The CDR3 consists of 13 residues. Trimming pared 5 bases from V and 3 bases from J, leaving 10 bases between. The CDR3: CASSLTGHTEAFF. The CDR3, as DNA: TGTGCCAGCAGTCTAACGGGGCACACTGAAGCTTTCTTT.

The chain has TRBV3-1 and TRBJ2-3; unclear D gene. Looked up from germline, CDR1 is LGHDT and CDR2 is YNNKEL (reference sequence). The CDR3 is 14 amino acids. V was shortened by 0 bases and J by 6 bases, with 10 bases between the two germline ends. In DNA form, the CDR3 reads TGTGCCAGCAGCCAAGAAAGGAAAGGGGATACGCAGTATTTT. It encodes CASSQERKGDTQYF.

V and J are TRBV28 and TRBJ1-1, with 7 bases lining up with TRBD1. Trimming cost V 5 bases and J 6 bases; bases outside gene matches: 12. The CDR3 consists of 15 residues. The V gene's germline CDR1 is MDHEN and CDR2 SYDVKM. The DNA of the CDR3 is TGTGCCAGCAGTCCGCCCCAGGGGGGGTTCGCTGAAGCTTTCTTT. Amino acid sequence: CASSPPQGGFAEAFF.

This rearrangement joins TRBV30 to TRBJ2-7, with 7 positions matching TRBD2. Germline V gene lookup returns CDR1 GTSNPN and CDR2 SVGIG (reference sequence). This CDR3 has 13 residues. The ends lost 5 bases at V and 2 bases at J; junction bases unmatched: 6. The CDR3 region has the DNA TGTGCCTGGGGGAGCGGGATCACCTACGAGCAGTACTTC. This sequence encodes CAWGSGITYEQYF. The variable domain in full, with the rest retrieved from reference TRBV30 and TRBJ2-7, is SQTIHQWPATLVQPVGSPLSLECTVEGTSNPNLYWYRQAAGRGLQLLFYSVGIGQISSEVPQNLSASRPQDRQFILSSKKLLLSDSGFYLCAWGSGITYEQYFGPGTRLTVT.

The chain couples TRBV30 to TRBJ2-3; tentative D call: TRBD2 (5 bases). The CDR3 is made up of 14 amino acids. Trimming took off 1 base at V and 4 bases at J, with 12 bases between the two ends. Germline-derived CDR1 and CDR2 are GTSNPN and SVGIG (reference sequence). CDR3 sequence reads: CAWSEEGEADTQYF. The CDR3 bases are TGTGCCTGGAGTGAAGAGGGAGAGGCAGATACGCAGTATTTT.

The chain couples TRBV7-3 to TRBJ2-2, with 7 positions matching TRBD1. The CDR3 covers 17 residues. J gave up 0 bases and V 3 bases, and 7 bases lay outside the gene matches. Germline-derived CDR1 and CDR2 are SGHTA and FQGTGA. The CDR3 coding sequence is TGTGCCAGCAGCTTTGACGCCGGGACAGCGAACACCGGGGAGCTGTTTTTT. It specifies CASSFDAGTANTGELFF.

This clonotype has a single count. The chain uses TRBV20-1 and TRBJ1-6; TRBD1 is a possible D gene (5 bases). V was clipped by 3 bases and J by 0 bases, with 6 bases between them. Germline V gives CDR1 DFQATT, CDR2 SNEGSKA (reference sequence). This CDR3 comprises 14 residues. CDR3 bases: TGCAGTGCTAGGGGGGTCTCCTATAATTCACCCCTCCACTTT. Amino acids: CSARGVSYNSPLHF.

The genes are TRBV9 and TRBJ1-2; the D is unclear. CDR1 is SGDLS and CDR2 is YYNGEE in the germline V gene. V lost 0 bases to trimming and J lost 4 bases, with 10 bases between them. CDR3 size: 14 residues. For the CDR3, the DNA is TGTGCCAGCAGCGTAGCTGCCAGATCCTATGGCTACACCTTC. Translated, it gives CASSVAARSYGYTF.

The rearrangement uses TRBV5-5 and TRBJ2-3, with D tentatively TRBD2 (6 bases). Per germline, CDR1 SGHKS and CDR2 YYEKEE (reference sequence). The V gene lost 3 bases and the J gene lost 4 bases, with 15 bases spanning the gap. The CDR3 is 15 residues long. CDR3 sequence (DNA): TGTGCCAGCAGCTCCGGGACCTCGGGGGCAGATACGCAGTATTTT. Translation: CASSSGTSGADTQYF.

This clonotype has just a few counts. The chain uses TRBV29-1 and TRBJ2-5; D is possibly TRBD1 (5 bases). V lost 3 bases to trimming and J lost 0 bases, with 20 bases between them. The CDR3 contains 17 residues. Per germline, CDR1 SQVTM and CDR2 ANQGSEA. CDR3 in DNA: TGCAGCGTTGAGTCGGCAGGGTCCAAAGGGTACCAAGAGACCCAGTACTTC. It encodes CSVESAGSKGYQETQYF.

V gene TRBV29-1 combines with J gene TRBJ2-7, with D possibly being TRBD1 (6 bases). The CDR3 runs 11 residues. CDR1 and CDR2 from the germline V gene are SQVTM and ANQGSEA. The V gene lost 5 bases and the J gene lost 4 bases, with 9 bases spanning the gap. CDR3 in amino acids: CSVRTEYEQYF. CDR3 DNA sequence: TGCAGCGTTCGGACAGAGTACGAGCAGTACTTC.

This rearrangement joins TRBV4-3 to TRBJ1-4, with D unresolved. Germline assignment: CDR1 LGHNA and CDR2 YSLEER. V was pared by 0 bases and J by 4 bases, with 21 bases between. This CDR3 contains 19 residues. The CDR3 protein is CASSQDPVGRENFNEKLFF. Here the CDR3 DNA reads TGCGCCAGCAGCCAAGACCCTGTGGGCAGAGAAAATTTTAATGAAAAACTGTTTTTT.

In its sample, this clonotype was seen once. The V gene is TRBV14, the J gene TRBJ2-5, with D unclear. The length of the CDR3 is 13 residues. Germline-derived CDR1 and CDR2 are SGHDN and FVKESK. V lost 2 bases to trimming and J lost 1 base, with 5 bases between them. The CDR3, as DNA: TGTGCCAGCAGCCAAATTTCCCAAGAGACCCAGTACTTC. Encoded protein: CASSQISQETQYF.

V and J are TRBV6-2 or TRBV6-3 and TRBJ2-7, with 10 positions matching TRBD2. CDR3 length: 15 amino acids. V was clipped by 1 base and J by 4 bases; unmatched bases: 4. CDR1 and CDR2 from the germline V gene are MNHEY and SVGEGT. The CDR3 is CASSYFVSGGYEQYF. In nucleotides, the CDR3 is TGTGCCAGCAGTTACTTCGTTAGCGGGGGGTACGAGCAGTACTTC.

This chain joins TRBV7-3 and TRBJ2-3; 9 bases agree with TRBD2. Germline V CDR1 and CDR2: SGHTA, FQGTGA. The CDR3 is 15 residues long. The V gene end was trimmed by 4 bases and the J gene end by 2 bases; junction bases not matched to a gene: 4. CDR3 amino acids: CASSWTSEITDTQYF. CDR3 in DNA: TGTGCCAGCAGCTGGACTAGCGAGATCACAGATACGCAGTATTTT.

In this sample, this clonotype turned up many times. At one boundary the junction diverges from the germline segment, which might be a read error. The chain has TRBV27 and TRBJ2-2; unclear D gene. This CDR3 comprises 12 residues. Germline loops: CDR1 MNHEY, CDR2 SMNVEV (reference sequence). The CDR3 bases are TGTGCCAGCAGCTTATACACCGGGGAGCTGTTTTTT. Its translation is CASSLYTGELFF.

The chain carries TRBV19 and TRBJ2-4, with D unclear. The germline V gene has CDR1 LNHDA and CDR2 SQIVND (reference sequence). Deletions cut 3 bases from V and 7 bases from J, with 13 bases between. This CDR3 region has 14 residues. In nucleotides, the CDR3 is TGTGCCAGTAGTATTAACATGGGCATGAACATTCAGTACTTC. It codes for CASSINMGMNIQYF.